The table lists the clone carrying this T cell receptor (beta chain) with a few counts. Its antigen is unknown. TCRdb's table, derived via immunoSEQ multiplex PCR, lists solely in-frame clones and lacks some. The table lists some 81,000 clones, roughly 89% of them singletons. The data were obtained in a study of graft-versus-host responses after intestinal transplantation. Background on the study: Anti-thymocyte globulin induction was given to all recipients, followed by tacrolimus and steroids for around 3 years. Regarding the study as a whole: Analysis identified GvH clones in recipient marrow, with some appearing first in ileum or blood. Clonal ratios of graft-versus-host to host-versus-graft in allografts were high for patients exhibiting graft-donor T cell macrochimerism. Levels of circulating GvH clones at their peak were associated with early post-transplant HvG declines.

With V trimmed by 4 bases and J by 3 bases, 7 bases remained unmatched. The CDR3 is made up of 15 amino acids. From germline, CDR1 is SGHRS and CDR2 YFSETQ. The chain links TRBV5-1 to TRBJ2-7, with 10 positions matching TRBD1. Material: unstimulated CD4+ T cells sorted from spleen or lymph node cells, obtained before intestinal transplant. The sequence was obtained from a human donor who received an intestinal transplant. CDR3 nucleotide sequence: TGCGCCAGCAGCGTTGGCCGGGACAGGGGCTACGAGCAGTACTTC. Protein product: CASSVGRDRGYEQYF.